The 5 T cell receptor beta chains listed next were all sequenced from one sample in a study of tumor and adjacent non-tumor tissue in lung cancer (dated by TCRdb to 2016 to 2018). The library was obtained by multiplex PCR. The instrument was an Illumina HiSeq 2500. TCRbeta libraries were built by three rounds of nested PCR using primers (Table S4), following protocols modified from ARM-PCR. TCRdb trimmed the raw reads at Q25, called clones with MiXCR and kept productive beta chains. Records with the same CDR3 protein are collapsed into one entry carrying the most frequent genes and DNA. Present in this sample are 48,000 or so distinct CDR3 sequences, more than 55% of which were seen just once. The ten largest account for approximately 31% of the sample. RNA was extracted from bulk unsorted tissue and checked for quality with a NanoDrop ND-1000 and an Agilent 2100. For the normal lung samples, distant non-tumor tissue was collected more than 3 cm away from the tumor edge.

The sample taken for sequencing was distant non-tumor lung tissue. These receptors all stem from a woman in her 70s with non-small cell lung cancer.

As regards this clonotype: Its ends do not fully match the called genes, so a read error is possible. The gene calls are TRBV20-1 and TRBJ2-1, with 8 bases matching TRBD2. Germline V CDR1 and CDR2: DFQATT, SNEGSKA (reference sequence). The CDR3 contains 16 residues. The CDR3 nucleotides are TGCAGTGCTAGAGAACCAGCGGGAGATATCTACGATGAGCAGTTCTTC. Residues: CSAREPAGDIYDEQFF.

The chain recombines TRBV11-2 with TRBJ2-1, with 9 nucleotides matching TRBD1. The germline CDR1 and CDR2 sequences are SGHAT and FQNNGV. The V gene end was trimmed by 1 base and the J gene end by 3 bases; junction bases not matched to a gene: 4. The CDR3 has 16 amino acids. In nucleotides, the CDR3 is TGTGCCAGCAGCTTAGTTTGGACAGGGGTCTACAATGAGCAGTTCTTC. This sequence encodes CASSLVWTGVYNEQFF.

This clonotype was observed a few times. One junction end does not reproduce the germline sequence, and a read error may be involved. The genes are TRBV10-3 and TRBJ2-3, with 7 bases fitting TRBD1. The CDR3 contains 17 residues. Germline V lookup: CDR1 ENHRY, CDR2 SYGVKD. The CDR3 DNA follows: TGTGCCATCAGAAATCCGACAGGGACGACTTTCACAGATACTCAGTATTTT. Amino acids: CAIRNPTGTTFTDTQYF.

Comments on this clonotype: Germline and junction disagree at one end, which may indicate a read error. The genes are TRBV12-3 or TRBV12-4 and TRBJ2-2; D unclear. This CDR3 spans 17 amino acids. CDR3 region: CASSWSGGYTNTGELFF. DNA of the CDR3: TGTGCCAGCAGTTGGAGTGGCGGATACACGAACACCGGAGAGCTGTTTTTT.

This clonotype was seen only a few times. No conserved phenylalanine or tryptophan ends this CDR3, so it is likely a read error. This chain's CDR3 is CSGNREQDTDAQYL. The CDR3 region has the DNA TGCAGCGGTAATAGGGAACAGGACACGGATGCGCAGTATCTT. The chain joins TRBV29-1 to TRBJ2-3; D perhaps matches TRBD1 (5 bases). Trimming shortened V by 7 bases and J by 10 bases, and 24 bases separated the two germline ends. This CDR3 is built from 14 residues. CDR1 is SQVTM, CDR2 ANQGSEA, per germline.